The 32 T cell receptor beta chains below come from one sample, sequenced in a study of blood T cell repertoires in COVID-19. Profiled with immunoSEQ multiplex PCR; TCRdb holds only in-frame clones, not every one. Here the sample spans approximately 320,000 clones, roughly 89% being singletons. Sequencing was performed on peripheral blood. The receptor set was obtained from a woman in her 30s with COVID-19, enrolled during active disease.

The chain is built from TRBV19 and TRBJ1-1; D is undetermined. Trimming left V 2 bases short and J 2 bases short, with 3 bases between. Per the germline V gene, CDR1 is LNHDA and CDR2 is SQIVND (reference sequence). The CDR3 runs to 12 residues. The CDR3 sequence is CASSILNTEAFF. The DNA of the CDR3 is TGTGCCAGTAGTATATTAAACACTGAAGCTTTCTTT.

V and J are TRBV10-3 and TRBJ1-5, with D uncertain. Per germline, CDR1 ENHRY and CDR2 SYGVKD. The CDR3 sequence is 14 residues long. V lost 2 bases and J lost 0, with 5 bases in between. The CDR3 coding sequence is TGTGCCATCAGTGAGGGGAGTAGCAATCAGCCCCAGCATTTT. It translates to CAISEGSSNQPQHF.

The chain uses TRBV13 and TRBJ2-1; TRBD2 agrees at 8 bases. V lost 8 bases and J lost 4; bases outside the gene matches: 10. The CDR3 length is 15 residues. Germline V CDR1 and CDR2: PRHDT, FYEKMQ (reference sequence). The CDR3 DNA reads as TGTGCCAGCGGGTCTGAGCGGGGGTCATACAATGAGCAGTTCTTC. This translates into CASGSERGSYNEQFF.

V gene TRBV5-1 combines with J gene TRBJ1-2; 9 bases fit TRBD1. V lost 4 bases, J lost 12 bases, and 10 bases stayed unmatched. The CDR3 extends over 13 amino acids. CDR1 is SGHRS and CDR2 is YFSETQ in the germline V gene. CDR3 sequence reads: CASSPYGQGHHTF. For the CDR3, the DNA is TGCGCCAGCAGCCCATACGGACAGGGGCACCACACCTTC.

The chain has TRBV18 and TRBJ2-7, with TRBD1 matching over 9 bases. This CDR3 spans 17 amino acids. Germline CDR1 KGHSH, CDR2 LQKENI. The V gene end was trimmed by 3 bases and the J gene end by 4 bases; junction bases not matched to a gene: 13. CDR3 loop: CASSPWGTGTGKYEQYF. CDR3 coding DNA: TGTGCCAGCTCACCTTGGGGAACCGGGACAGGGAAGTACGAGCAGTACTTC.

This rearrangement joins TRBV4-1 to TRBJ2-2; TRBD1 is a possible D gene (5 bases). Trimming shortened V by 6 bases and J by 4 bases, and 9 bases separated the two germline ends. There are 13 residues in the CDR3. Germline V gives CDR1 MGHRA, CDR2 YSYEKL. DNA for the CDR3: TGCGCCAGCAGACAGGCCCTCACCGGGGAGCTGTTTTTT. Translated: CASRQALTGELFF.

The V gene is TRBV5-1, the J gene TRBJ2-3, with TRBD1 as a possible D gene (5 bases). Germline-derived CDR1 and CDR2 are SGHRS and YFSETQ. Deletions cut 0 bases from V and 4 bases from J, with 18 bases between. The length of the CDR3 is 17 residues. CDR3 DNA sequence: TGCGCCAGCAGCTTGGGCTGGGCTAGGGGTCTTCCAGATACGCAGTATTTT. It codes for CASSLGWARGLPDTQYF.

This clone was detected only a few times. The gene calls are TRBV30 and TRBJ1-1; the match to TRBD1 covers 10 bases. The V and J ends lost 0 bases and 4 bases, in that order; junction bases with no gene match: 5. Per germline, CDR1 GTSNPN and CDR2 SVGIG (reference sequence). The CDR3 spans 15 residues. The CDR3 DNA sequence: TGTGCCTGGAGTGTGGGGACAGGGGTCCGCACTGAAGCTTTCTTT. Translated: CAWSVGTGVRTEAFF.

The chain has TRBV28 and TRBJ1-4; 8 bases map to TRBD1. Germline lookup yields CDR1 MDHEN and CDR2 SYDVKM. CDR3 length: 15 amino acids. J was trimmed by 8 bases and V by 6 bases; bases with no gene match: 11. CDR3 DNA: TGTGCCAGCAGCATTCCCGGGACAGGCAAGGAAAAACTGTTTTTT. It specifies CASSIPGTGKEKLFF.

The J gene is TRBJ2-7, the V gene TRBV12-3 or TRBV12-4; D is uncertain. The CDR3 extends over 11 amino acids. Trimming stripped 5 bases from V and 6 bases from J, with 8 bases between. The CDR3 spells CASSASGEQYF. The CDR3 DNA reads TGTGCCAGCAGTGCCTCGGGCGAGCAGTACTTC.

The chain combines TRBV5-8 with TRBJ1-6, with TRBD1 identical over 7 bases. The CDR3 covers 15 residues. V was pared by 4 bases and J by 9 bases, with 10 bases of the junction left unmatched. Germline CDR1 is SGHTS and CDR2 is YDEGEE. CDR3 sequence (DNA): TGTGCCAGCAGCCTCTGGGGGACAGAAGGTTCACCCCTCCACTTT. Its translation: CASSLWGTEGSPLHF.

V gene TRBV20-1 combines with J gene TRBJ1-1; D is possibly TRBD1 (5 bases). Trimming shortened V by 5 bases and J by 10 bases, and 11 bases separated the two germline ends. This CDR3 is 10 amino acids long. From germline, CDR1 is DFQATT and CDR2 SNEGSKA (reference sequence). As DNA, the CDR3 is TGCAGTGCTGGCAGGGTCCCAGCTTTCTTT. This sequence encodes CSAGRVPAFF.

The V and J genes are TRBV4-1 and TRBJ1-2, with 8 nucleotides matching TRBD1. The CDR3 length is 16 residues. Germline V gene sequence: CDR1 MGHRA, CDR2 YSYEKL. Germline trimming cut 0 bases from V and 7 bases from J; bases unmatched to any gene: 10. For the CDR3, the DNA is TGCGCCAGCAGCCAAGATCTAAGGACAGGGTCCCTTGGCTACACCTTC. It specifies CASSQDLRTGSLGYTF.

The V gene is TRBV5-8, the J gene TRBJ2-7, with TRBD2 identical over 7 bases. The CDR3 is 19 amino acids. The V segment lost 4 bases and the J segment 3 bases; nucleotides outside the gene matches: 22. CDR1 SGHTS and CDR2 YDEGEE come from the germline V gene. CDR3: CASSAKVTYPAGWNYEQYF. CDR3 DNA sequence: TGTGCCAGCAGCGCCAAAGTCACATATCCAGCGGGGTGGAACTACGAGCAGTACTTC.

The chain combines TRBV5-8 with TRBJ1-1; D not resolved. Germline lookup yields CDR1 SGHTS and CDR2 YDEGEE. The V gene lost 2 bases and the J gene lost 3 bases, with 11 bases spanning the gap. The CDR3 sequence is 14 residues long. The CDR3 nucleotides are TGTGCCAGCAGCTTTGACACCCGTCACACTGAAGCTTTCTTT. Its protein product is CASSFDTRHTEAFF.

The rearrangement uses TRBV28 and TRBJ1-1; D uncertain. The germline CDR1 and CDR2 sequences are MDHEN and SYDVKM. V was pared by 5 bases and J by 8 bases, with 15 bases between. This CDR3 has 13 residues. CDR3 DNA: TGTGCCAGCAGTGCCCAGGTTCCTTTGGAAGCTTTCTTT. This gives the protein CASSAQVPLEAFF.

This clone appeared once. The J gene is TRBJ1-4, the V gene TRBV3-1 (or the pseudogene TRBV3-2); 12 bases line up with TRBD1. V lost 4 bases to trimming and J lost 5 bases; unmatched junction nucleotides: 8. This CDR3 has 17 residues. The germline gives CDR1 LGHDT, CDR2 YNNKEL (reference sequence). In DNA form, the CDR3 reads TGTGCCAGCAGCCCTTTGGGACAGGGGGCTGGGAATGAAAAACTGTTTTTT. Translating gives CASSPLGQGAGNEKLFF.

This chain connects TRBV5-6 to TRBJ2-3; possible D gene TRBD2, 5 bases. Deletions cut 3 bases from V and 1 base from J, with 9 bases between. Germline V gene lookup returns CDR1 SGHDT and CDR2 YYEEEE. The CDR3 covers 14 residues. CDR3 amino acids: CASSYGGRTDTQYF. The CDR3 DNA follows: TGTGCCAGCAGCTATGGAGGACGCACAGATACGCAGTATTTT.

The V call is TRBV10-3, the J call TRBJ2-7; tentatively, D is TRBD2 (5 bases). Per the germline V gene, CDR1 is ENHRY and CDR2 is SYGVKD. CDR3 length: 12 residues. Between the trimmed V and J ends, which lost 4 bases and 3 bases, there was a span of 7 bases. The CDR3 DNA follows: TGTGCCATCAGTGGGACTGTCTACGAGCAGTACTTC. Translation: CAISGTVYEQYF.

The chain couples TRBV6-6 to TRBJ1-6; D is unresolved. CDR1 is MNHNY, CDR2 SVGAGI, per germline (reference sequence). The V end was cut by 0 bases, the J end by 19 bases, with 16 bases between. The CDR3 runs 13 residues. The CDR3 DNA reads as TGTGCCAGCAGTTACTCGATGGCCGGGGTCTATCACTTT. Amino acids: CASSYSMAGVYHF.

This sequence joins TRBV28 and TRBJ1-6, with 8 bases that match TRBD1. CDR1 MDHEN and CDR2 SYDVKM come from the germline V gene. This CDR3 has 18 amino acids. J was trimmed by 6 bases and V by 2 bases; bases with no gene match: 12. CDR3 in amino acids: CASSLIPTGDLFNSPLHF. The CDR3, as DNA: TGTGCCAGCAGTTTAATTCCGACAGGGGACCTATTTAATTCACCCCTCCACTTT. The entire variable domain, with the rest obtained from reference TRBV28 and TRBJ1-6, is as follows: DVKVTQSSRYLVKRTGEKVFLECVQDMDHENMFWYRQDPGLGLRLIYFSYDVKMKEKGDIPEGYSVSREKKERFSLILESASTNQTSMYLCASSLIPTGDLFNSPLHFGNGTRLTVT.

The chain combines TRBV27 with TRBJ2-1; TRBD2 matches 11 bases. In germline, CDR1 is MNHEY, CDR2 SMNVEV (reference sequence). Trimming at V came to 7 bases and at J to 7 bases, leaving 9 bases not matched to a gene. The CDR3 length is 15 residues. The CDR3 reads CASMIAGGPRNEQFF. CDR3 in DNA: TGTGCCAGCATGATAGCGGGGGGGCCTCGTAATGAGCAGTTCTTC.

This clone was found once. The chain links TRBV29-1 to TRBJ2-3; possible D gene TRBD1, 7 bases. From germline, CDR1 is SQVTM and CDR2 ANQGSEA. There are 12 residues in the CDR3. CDR3 protein: CSMEGATDTQYF. The CDR3 DNA reads TGCTCCATGGAGGGGGCCACAGATACGCAGTATTTT.

V gene TRBV7-9 combines with J gene TRBJ2-3, with D unclear. The CDR3 covers 16 residues. Germline V gene data show CDR1 as SEHNR and CDR2 as FQNEAQ (reference sequence). The V and J ends lost 6 bases and 2 bases respectively, with 18 bases between them. This chain's CDR3 is CASRSGRRNYTDTQYF. The CDR3 DNA follows: TGTGCCAGCAGATCCGGTCGGCGGAACTACACAGATACGCAGTATTTT.

CDR3 DNA sequence: TGTGCCAGCAGCTTGGCCTTTAGGGGTTCTGGAAACACCATATATTTT. Protein sequence: CASSLAFRGSGNTIYF. V gene TRBV5-6 combines with J gene TRBJ1-3; perhaps TRBD1 as D (5 bases). The V gene's germline CDR1 is SGHDT and CDR2 YYEEEE. Trimming took 0 bases from V and 1 from J, leaving 11 bases between them. The length of the CDR3 is 16 residues.

The genes are TRBV5-1 and TRBJ1-2; possible D gene TRBD1, 5 bases. V shed 3 bases and J shed 4 bases, with 13 bases lying between them. The CDR3 contains 14 residues. The germline V gene encodes CDR1 SGHRS and CDR2 YFSETQ. CDR3 in amino acids: CASSSGGMAYGYTF. The CDR3 bases are TGCGCCAGCAGCTCGGGGGGGATGGCCTATGGCTACACCTTC.

This rearrangement joins TRBV4-1 to TRBJ1-2; 8 bases map to TRBD1. CDR1 is MGHRA and CDR2 is YSYEKL in the germline V gene. V gave up 4 bases and J gave up 2 bases; unmatched junction bases: 12. The CDR3 is 17 amino acids. CDR3 loop: CASSPLFGQGENYGYTF. Written as DNA, the CDR3 is TGCGCCAGCAGCCCTCTATTCGGACAGGGAGAGAACTATGGCTACACCTTC.

In DNA, the CDR3 is TGTGCCAGCTCACCACCTTCATTCGGGACAGGGAGTTCCGGGGAGCTGTTTTTT. It specifies CASSPPSFGTGSSGELFF. The rearrangement joins TRBV18 to TRBJ2-2, with TRBD1 matching 9 bases. Germline CDR1 KGHSH, CDR2 LQKENI. The J segment lost 6 bases and the V segment lost 0 bases, leaving 11 bases of the junction unmatched. This CDR3 contains 18 residues.

This clone has only one observation. The chain has TRBV6-5 and TRBJ1-5; D not certain. The germline V and J ends were trimmed by 4 bases and 0 bases, with 7 bases remaining between them. Looked up from germline, CDR1 is MNHEY and CDR2 is SVGAGI. The CDR3 is made up of 14 amino acids. This chain's CDR3 is CASSFPYSNQPQHF. As DNA, the CDR3 is TGTGCCAGCAGTTTCCCCTATAGCAATCAGCCCCAGCATTTT.

This chain joins TRBV10-3 and TRBJ2-7; weak D call: TRBD1 (5 bases). Germline CDR1 reads ENHRY; CDR2 reads SYGVKD. The CDR3 covers 17 residues. V was shortened by 4 bases and J by 4 bases, with 23 bases between the two germline ends. CDR3 sequence reads: CAISVSRSGMPDYEQYF. The CDR3 nucleotides read TGTGCCATCAGTGTCAGTCGGTCAGGGATGCCTGATTACGAGCAGTACTTC.

This clone was recorded once. The chain carries TRBV29-1 and TRBJ1-1; D might be TRBD1 (6 bases). V gave up 6 bases and J gave up 1 base, with 15 bases separating them. Germline CDR1 SQVTM, CDR2 ANQGSEA. The CDR3 loop spans 14 amino acids. The CDR3 loop reads CSVKTGTPNTEAFF. CDR3 coding DNA: TGCAGCGTAAAGACCGGGACACCGAACACTGAAGCTTTCTTT.

The V gene is TRBV11-2, the J gene TRBJ2-7; 13 positions agree with TRBD2. The CDR3 runs 14 residues. Germline values: CDR1 SGHAT, CDR2 FQNNGV. Trimming at V came to 5 bases and at J to 5 bases, leaving 3 bases not matched to a gene. CDR3 sequence: CASSPGLAGHEQYF. For the CDR3, the DNA is TGTGCCAGCAGCCCGGGACTAGCGGGACACGAGCAGTACTTC.